This entry is about one T cell receptor beta chain. Its antigen is as yet unknown. This CDR3 comprises 16 residues. Germline V gene lookup returns CDR1 KGHDR and CDR2 SFDVKD. Trimming at V came to 12 bases and at J to 1 base, leaving 8 bases not matched to a gene. These data originate in a study of blood T cells in healthy people across ages. Primed by a sample-barcoded 5' primer and a J-beta primer mix, a second PCR proceeded for 7 to 11 cycles. TCRdb re-analysed the 5' RACE reads in MiXCR, keeping a single row per CDR3 protein. The sample consists of some 1,500,000 distinct CDR3 sequences, 40% to 45% of them appearing once. Study-wide findings and caveats: With unsorted PBMCs, a conclusive comparison of naive versus antigen-experienced cells was not possible.

The sequence derives from a woman between 18 and 29 years old in good health. This chain connects TRBV24-1 to TRBJ2-3, with 14 bases matching TRBD2. Sequencing was performed on blood. The CDR3 DNA reads TGTGCCGCCAACGGGACTAGCGGGGGCCGCACAGATACGCAGTATTTT. Its protein product is CAANGTSGGRTDTQYF.